This T cell receptor beta chain came from a study of blood T cell repertoires in COVID-19. Study-wide context: Spain, Italy and the United States supplied samples that represented acute and convalescent COVID-19. PBMCs, B-cell-depleted T cells, or T cells provided the cDNA or gDNA that made up the material.

Original processing notes: Cell counts per sample came from amplifying reference gene primers. The data were produced by immunoSEQ multiplex PCR, yet TCRdb's version contains in-frame clones alone and is incomplete. The D gene and trimming were derived from the DNA, and the V and J assignments and clone size from that table. The repertoire includes tens of thousands of clones, about 89% of them detected once, and approximately 5% sits in the top ten. This clone was observed a few times. This CDR3 contains 14 residues. Germline V gene lookup returns CDR1 MNHEY and CDR2 SVGAGI. The V gene end was trimmed by 6 bases and the J gene end by 3 bases; junction bases not matched to a gene: 3.

Sequencing was done on a sample of peripheral blood. The genes are TRBV6-5 and TRBJ1-1; 11 bases agree with TRBD1. This TCR was sampled from a man aged 50 to 60 with active or convalescent COVID-19. The CDR3 sequence is CASSRTGGHTEAFF. The DNA for the CDR3 is TGTGCCAGCAGCCGGACAGGGGGCCACACTGAAGCTTTCTTT.